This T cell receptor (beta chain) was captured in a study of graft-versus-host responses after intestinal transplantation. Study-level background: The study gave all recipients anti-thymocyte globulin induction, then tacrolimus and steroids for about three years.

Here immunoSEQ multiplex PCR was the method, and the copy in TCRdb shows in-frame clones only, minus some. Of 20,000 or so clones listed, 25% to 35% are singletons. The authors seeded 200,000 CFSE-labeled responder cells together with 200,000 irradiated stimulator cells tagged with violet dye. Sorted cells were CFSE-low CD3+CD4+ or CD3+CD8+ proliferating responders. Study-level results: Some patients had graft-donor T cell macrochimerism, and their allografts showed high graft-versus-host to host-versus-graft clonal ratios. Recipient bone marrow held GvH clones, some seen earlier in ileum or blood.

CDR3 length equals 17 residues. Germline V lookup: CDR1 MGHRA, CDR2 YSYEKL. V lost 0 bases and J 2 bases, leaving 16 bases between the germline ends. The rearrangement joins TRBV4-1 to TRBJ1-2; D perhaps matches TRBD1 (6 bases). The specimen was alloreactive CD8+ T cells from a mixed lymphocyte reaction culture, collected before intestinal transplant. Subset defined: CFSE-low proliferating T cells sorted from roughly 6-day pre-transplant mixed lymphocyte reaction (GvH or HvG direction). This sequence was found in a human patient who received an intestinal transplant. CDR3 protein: CASSQDVSDRINYGYTF. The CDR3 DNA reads TGCGCCAGCAGCCAAGATGTTTCAGACAGGATAAACTATGGCTACACCTTC.